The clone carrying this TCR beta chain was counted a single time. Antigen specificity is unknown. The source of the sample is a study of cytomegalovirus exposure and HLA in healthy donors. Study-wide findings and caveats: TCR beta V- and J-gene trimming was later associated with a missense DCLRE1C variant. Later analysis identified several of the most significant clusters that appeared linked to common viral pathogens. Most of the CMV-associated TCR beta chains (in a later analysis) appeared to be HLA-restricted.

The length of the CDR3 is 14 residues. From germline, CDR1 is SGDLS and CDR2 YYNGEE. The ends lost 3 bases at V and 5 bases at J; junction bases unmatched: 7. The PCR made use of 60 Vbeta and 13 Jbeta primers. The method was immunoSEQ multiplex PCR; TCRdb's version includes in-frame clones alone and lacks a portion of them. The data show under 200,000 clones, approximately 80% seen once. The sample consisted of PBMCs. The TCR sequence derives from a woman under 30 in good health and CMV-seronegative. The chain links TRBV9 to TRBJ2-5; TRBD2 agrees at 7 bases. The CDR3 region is CASSGGGRGETQYF. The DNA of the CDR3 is TGTGCCAGCAGCGGGGGGGGTCGGGGGGAGACCCAGTACTTC.